The sequence of this TCR beta chain was determined in a study of cytomegalovirus exposure and HLA in healthy donors. Separate from the roughly 610-subject first cohort, the roughly 120-subject validation cohort was the one that the donors belonged to. In the case of this clone: Its antigen is not identified.

J lost 4 bases, V lost 5 bases, and 10 bases had no gene match. Germline-derived CDR1 and CDR2 are LGHNA and YNFKEQ. The CDR3 is 18 residues long. Findings and limits, study-wide: The study flagged approximately 180 TCR beta chains as cytomegalovirus-associated. In a later analysis, first-cohort TCR clusters were found to tend to co-occur in the 100 to 150 validation repertoires. Most TCR sequences showed up rarely, but some public TCRs showed up in many donors.

Produced via immunoSEQ multiplex PCR; TCRdb's table is partial and in-frame only. The sample has 110,000 to 150,000 clones, more than 85% seen once; the top ten hold about 0.65%. The sample was PBMCs. The J gene is TRBJ2-6, the V gene TRBV4-2; 11 bases match TRBD1. The clonotype originates from a man aged 18 to 29 in good health and CMV-seronegative. This CDR3 reads CASSNSGQGDSGANVLTF. The CDR3 nucleotides are TGTGCCAGCAGCAATTCGGGACAGGGGGATTCAGGGGCCAACGTCCTGACTTTC.